This TCR beta chain emerged from a study of PD-1 blockade in classical Hodgkin lymphoma (dated by TCRdb to about 2020). Study-level background: Nivolumab dosing was 3 mg/kg intravenously every 2 weeks, continuing until either disease progression or unacceptable toxicity. To define a peripheral blood immune signature of response to PD-1 blockade in classical Hodgkin lymphoma, the study combined TCR beta sequencing with CyTOF.

To note about this clone: It lacks a known antigen. No base-level quality is on record; no much larger clone is a single base apart.

The full study reports these points: Trial patients achieving complete response had baseline diversity similar to newly diagnosed patients, whereas partial responders and progressors had significantly lower diversity. CD4+ but not CD8+ TCR diversity rose significantly by C4D1 (p=0.0027 vs p=0.16), most apparent in complete responders (p=0.02). Baseline TCR diversity was reported to be lower in newly diagnosed patients than in healthy donors, and even lower in relapsed/refractory patients. The study covered only a single clinical trial cohort, and the causes of the repertoire differences, possibly disease activity or prior therapy, were still not defined. Lower diversity was observed in patients in whom nivolumab was started less than 1 year after ASCT, and these patients were excluded from later analyses so that confounding by immune reconstitution would be avoided.

This specimen's time point label, interpreted: cycle 4 day 1 (C4D1), after more than 5 weeks of nivolumab. Relapse after autologous stem cell transplantation had occurred in all trial patients, and cohorts A, B and C were distinguished by prior brentuximab vedotin exposure. The trial cohort was composed of over 50 patients with relapsed/refractory classical Hodgkin lymphoma, for whom complete response, partial response or progressive disease was recorded as best overall response. In the multi-cohort phase II CheckMate 205 trial, trial patients received single-agent nivolumab. Best overall response was determined by an independent review committee according to the 2007 International Working Group response criteria. Trial PBMCs were collected immediately before nivolumab initiation (C1D1) and during therapy at cycle 2 day 1 and cycle 4 day 1. Peripheral blood was collected in 8 mL Vacutainer Cell Preparation Tubes, from which PBMCs were isolated by centrifugation and then cryopreserved.

According to the germline V gene, CDR1 reads SGHRS and CDR2 reads YFSETQ. The CDR3 goes from the cysteine to the phenylalanine over 15 residues. Solely the CDR3 DNA is kept, with 45 bases framed from the first base. V is shortened by 4 bases, J by 1 base, and the region joining them spans 14 bases. The Qiagen DNeasy kit was used to extract genomic DNA both from unsorted PBMCs and from the negatively selected CD4+ and CD8+ fractions. Using primers that anneal to V and J segments, immunoSEQ multiplex PCR amplified the TCR beta CDR3 regions. A synthetic immune receptor repertoire was used to minimize amplification bias, and any residual bias was removed computationally once sequencing was done. The source study handled its data this way. Repertoire diversity was quantified as the Shannon entropy index using custom Python scripts. The unsorted, CD4+ and CD8+ repertoires were each analyzed separately, with the exception of combined analyses, where CD4+ and CD8+ sequences were merged in silico. A clone was considered expanded if an increase in frequency of at least 2-fold after treatment relative to C1D1 was found, and a pseudocount of 0.5 was applied to clones undetected at baseline. Singleton clones were defined as clones with 0 or 1 copy at C1D1, and non-singleton clones were defined as clones with 2 or more copies. Clones expanded in unsorted samples were labelled as CD4+, CD8+ or unknown by matching protein sequences in sorted samples from the same patient. Wilcoxon tests on paired samples were used to test diversity changes from C1D1 to C4D1. The table was pulled from immuneACCESS by TCRdb, which kept in-frame rearrangements only. Such tables lose some clones; where checked, under half of the loss comes from unresolved V genes, and the rest has no known cause. That table furnishes V, J and clone size, whereas the DNA furnished D and trimming. This sample gives approximately 93,000 clones in total; around 80% of them show up just once. Approximately 9% of the sample lies in the top ten.

The sequence is built from TRBV5-1 and TRBJ1-1; no D gene call is confident. This clonotype originated in a human donor with classical Hodgkin lymphoma. The material was peripheral blood mononuclear cells (PBMCs), obtained before the fourth cycle of nivolumab. The DNA sequence is given as TGCGCCAGCAGCCGAAGGTGGGGTAAGAACACTGAAGCTTTCTTT. It translates as CASSRRWGKNTEAFF.